Listed here is a single T cell receptor beta chain. Its specificity is unknown. These data originate in a study of cytomegalovirus exposure and HLA in healthy donors. Notes on the study in general: Follow-up analysis later connected one missense variant in DCLRE1C with trimming of TCR beta V- and J-genes. Sequencing artifact likely explains a cluster of highly shared sequence variants.

The PCR employed 60 Vbeta primers together with 13 Jbeta primers. Sequenced by immunoSEQ multiplex PCR; TCRdb stores in-frame clones only, minus some. The data contain some 180,000 clones, 75% to 80% of them singletons. In germline, CDR1 is SGDLS, CDR2 YYNGEE. The CDR3 consists of 14 residues. Trimming stripped 2 bases from V and 1 base from J, with 6 bases between. The chain combines TRBV9 with TRBJ1-4; D call uncertain. The clonotype was recovered from a female donor in good health and CMV-seronegative. Sequences were obtained from PBMCs. CDR3 protein: CASSVSVTNEKLFF. CDR3 sequence (DNA): TGTGCCAGCAGCGTCTCCGTAACTAATGAAAAACTGTTTTTT.